Presented here are 2 T cell receptor beta chains from one specimen sequenced in a study of T cell repertoires in cytomegalovirus infection. No cognate antigen is known for these TCRs. TCRdb redid the calling of the reads with MiXCR, one entry per CDR3 protein. There are hundreds of thousands of distinct CDR3 sequences in the sample; around 29% occur only once, and roughly 20% lies in the top ten. The sequencing used cultured PBMCs, collected from culture after CMV antigen stimulation. These receptors all stem from a human donor in good health (CMV status not recorded). Some clones in this sample may be carry-over from other donors' samples.

The chain employs TRBV7-9 and TRBJ1-1; the D is unclear. V lost 5 bases and J 0 bases, leaving 13 bases between the germline ends. There are 15 residues in the CDR3. The germline CDR1 and CDR2 sequences are SEHNR and FQNEAQ (reference sequence). The CDR3 loop is CASSEGKGLNTEAFF. The CDR3 nucleotides are TGTGCCAGCAGCGAAGGGAAGGGATTGAACACTGAAGCTTTCTTT.

The genes are TRBV19 and TRBJ2-2, with TRBD2 as a possible D gene (5 bases). The CDR3 totals 15 residues. V was trimmed by 2 bases and J by 7 bases, leaving 14 bases between them. Germline CDR1 LNHDA, CDR2 SQIVND (reference sequence). This CDR3 is CASSINSGYGGELFF. CDR3 nucleotide sequence: TGTGCCAGTAGTATAAACTCGGGATACGGCGGGGAGCTGTTTTTT.